The 5 T cell receptor beta chains below all came from one sample that was sequenced in a study of metastatic and nonmetastatic thyroid tumors (dated by TCRdb to the early 2020s). Before undergoing thyroid surgery, none of the patients had been given any kind of treatment. The library came from PCR. Instrument used: Illumina HiSeq 4000. TCRdb cleaned the public reads at Q25 with fastp, built clones with MiXCR and kept in-frame beta chains. Here the sample has approximately 9,600 clones; around 33% occur a single time. 4.8% of the sample goes to the ten largest clones. The specimen sequenced was tumor tissue. These receptors were taken from a female donor with papillary thyroid cancer or a benign thyroid nodule (not recorded which). Some clones in this sample may be carry-over from other donors' samples.

By sample fraction, this clone is medium-sized (0.01 to 0.1%). The chain employs TRBV27 and TRBJ2-7; 7 bases are a match to TRBD1. CDR3 size: 14 residues. Germline CDR1 reads MNHEY; CDR2 reads SMNVEV (reference sequence). V lost 4 bases to trimming and J lost 2 bases; unmatched junction nucleotides: 5. CDR3 in DNA: TGTGCCAGCAGTTCAAGGACAGGAGCCTACGAGCAGTACTTC. It translates to CASSSRTGAYEQYF.

About this clone: The junction differs from germline at one of its ends, possibly a read error. The V and J genes are TRBV4-3 and TRBJ2-7; 11 bases fit TRBD1. Germline assignment: CDR1 LGHNA and CDR2 YSLEER. The CDR3 has 16 residues. In DNA, the CDR3 is TGCGCCAGCAGCCGCGCCCGGGGACAGGGGGTAATCGAGCAGCACTTC. This gives the protein CASSRARGQGVIEQHF.

V and J are TRBV7-2 and TRBJ2-7; D gene unclear. The CDR3 has 14 amino acids. Germline V gene data show CDR1 as SGHTA and CDR2 as FQGNSA. The V gene lost 3 bases and the J gene lost 1 base, with 10 bases spanning the gap. For the CDR3, the DNA is TGTGCCAGCAGCTTTGAACGTTCATCCTACGAGCAGTACTTC. Translating it yields CASSFERSSYEQYF.

This clone has a handful of counts. This CDR3 reads CAISESTTGDEQYF. In DNA form, the CDR3 reads TGTGCCATCAGTGAGTCTACCACAGGGGATGAGCAGTACTTC. V usage is TRBV10-3 and J usage is TRBJ2-7; 7 bases are a match to TRBD1. Germline V gene lookup returns CDR1 ENHRY and CDR2 SYGVKD. V lost 0 bases to trimming and J lost 7 bases; unmatched junction nucleotides: 6. This CDR3 is 14 amino acids long.

The J gene is TRBJ1-3, the V gene TRBV18; possible D gene TRBD1, 6 bases. The V end was cut by 3 bases, the J end by 4 bases, with 16 bases between. This CDR3 is built from 16 residues. Germline V lookup: CDR1 KGHSH, CDR2 LQKENI. The CDR3 nucleotides are TGTGCCAGCTCACCCAACTCAGGGGACGTAGGAAACACCATATATTTT. Translation gives CASSPNSGDVGNTIYF.